Given below is one T cell receptor (beta chain) in context. Its antigen is as yet unknown. Measured with immunoSEQ multiplex PCR; TCRdb has only the in-frame clones, and not every one. The table lists about 300,000 clones, around 89% of them singletons, with roughly 1% in the top ten. CDR1 is MDHEN, CDR2 SYDVKM, per germline. The CDR3 is made up of 21 amino acids. After removal of 2 bases from V and 1 base from J, the junction contained 17 bases not matched to a gene. This entry belongs to a study of cytomegalovirus exposure and HLA in healthy donors. General study points: Across donors, most TCRs were seen rarely, yet some public ones were widespread. It was confirmed in vitro that three of the CMV-associated chains were specific for CMV antigens. It was reported that the classifier diagnosed cytomegalovirus status with high specificity and sensitivity in both the original and validation cohorts.

Separation from the 666-subject first cohort characterized the roughly 120-subject validation cohort, to which the donors belonged. The chain employs TRBV28 and TRBJ2-2, with TRBD1 identical over 9 bases. This receptor was identified in a woman younger than 30 in good health and CMV-seronegative. The specimen was PBMCs. The CDR3 protein is CASSLLDYASRDRENTGELFF. CDR3 DNA sequence: TGTGCCAGCAGTTTACTCGATTATGCGTCCCGGGACAGGGAGAACACCGGGGAGCTGTTTTTT.